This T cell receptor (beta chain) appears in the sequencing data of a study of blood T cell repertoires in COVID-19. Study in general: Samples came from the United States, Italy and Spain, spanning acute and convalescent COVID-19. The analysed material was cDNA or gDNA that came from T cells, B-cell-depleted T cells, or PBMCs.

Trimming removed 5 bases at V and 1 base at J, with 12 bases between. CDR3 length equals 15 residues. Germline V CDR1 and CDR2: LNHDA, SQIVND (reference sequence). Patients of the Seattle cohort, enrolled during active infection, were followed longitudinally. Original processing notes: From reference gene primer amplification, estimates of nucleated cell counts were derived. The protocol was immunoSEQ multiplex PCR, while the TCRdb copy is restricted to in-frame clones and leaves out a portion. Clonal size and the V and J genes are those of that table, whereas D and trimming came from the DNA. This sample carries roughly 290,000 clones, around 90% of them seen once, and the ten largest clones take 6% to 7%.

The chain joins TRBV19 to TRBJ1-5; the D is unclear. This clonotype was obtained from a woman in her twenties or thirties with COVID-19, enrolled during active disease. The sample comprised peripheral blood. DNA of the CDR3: TGTGCCAGTAGTCCTATGAGTATAAGCAATCAGCCCCAGCATTTT. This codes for CASSPMSISNQPQHF.